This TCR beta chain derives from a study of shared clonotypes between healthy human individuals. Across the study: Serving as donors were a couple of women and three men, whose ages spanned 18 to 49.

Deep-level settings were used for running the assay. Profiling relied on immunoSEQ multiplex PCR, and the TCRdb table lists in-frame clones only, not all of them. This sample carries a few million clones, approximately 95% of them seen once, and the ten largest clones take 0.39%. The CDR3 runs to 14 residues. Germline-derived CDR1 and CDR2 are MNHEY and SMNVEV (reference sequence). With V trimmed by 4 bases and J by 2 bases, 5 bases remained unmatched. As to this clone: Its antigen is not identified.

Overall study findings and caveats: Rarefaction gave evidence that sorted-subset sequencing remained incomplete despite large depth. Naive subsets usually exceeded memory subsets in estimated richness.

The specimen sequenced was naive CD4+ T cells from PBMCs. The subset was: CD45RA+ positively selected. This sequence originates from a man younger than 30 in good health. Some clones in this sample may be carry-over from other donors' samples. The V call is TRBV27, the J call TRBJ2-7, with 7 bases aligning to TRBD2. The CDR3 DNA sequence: TGTGCCAGCAGTTCAAAGGGAGGGGCCTACGAGCAGTACTTC. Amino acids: CASSSKGGAYEQYF.